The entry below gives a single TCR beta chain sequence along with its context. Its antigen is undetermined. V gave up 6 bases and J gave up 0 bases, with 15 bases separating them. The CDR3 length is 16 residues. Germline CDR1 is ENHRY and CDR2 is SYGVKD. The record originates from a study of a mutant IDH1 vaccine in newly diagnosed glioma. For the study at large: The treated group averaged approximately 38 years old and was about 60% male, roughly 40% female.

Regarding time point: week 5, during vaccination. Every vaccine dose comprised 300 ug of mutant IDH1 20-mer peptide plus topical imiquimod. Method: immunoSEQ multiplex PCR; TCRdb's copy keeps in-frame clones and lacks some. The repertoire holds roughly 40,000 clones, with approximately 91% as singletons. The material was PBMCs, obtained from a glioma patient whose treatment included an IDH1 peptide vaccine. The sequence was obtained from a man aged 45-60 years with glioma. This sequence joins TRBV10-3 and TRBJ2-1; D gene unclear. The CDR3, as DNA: TGTGCCATCAGGGGGAACAGTGTAGGCTCCTACAATGAGCAGTTCTTC. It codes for CAIRGNSVGSYNEQFF.